Below, 5 T cell receptor beta chains from the same sample are listed, as sequenced in a study of T cell repertoires in cytomegalovirus infection. TCRdb analysed the reads with MiXCR anew, one entry per CDR3 protein. The repertoire consists of around 280,000 distinct CDR3 sequences, with around 10% occurring once and the leading ten covering around 2.5%. The sequencing sample was made of PBMCs. The receptors shown here come from a human donor in good health (CMV status not recorded). Some clones in this sample may be carry-over from other donors' samples.

DNA of the CDR3: TGTGCCAGCAGCAATCCTCTACGGAGGAATGAGCAGTTCTTC. It translates to CASSNPLRRNEQFF. The chain is built from TRBV7-3 and TRBJ2-1; tentatively, D is TRBD2 (5 bases). The CDR3 runs 14 residues. Trimming stripped 5 bases from V and 7 bases from J, with 15 bases between. CDR1 and CDR2 from the germline V gene are SGHTA and FQGTGA.

In its sample, this clonotype was seen many times. V and J are TRBV7-6 and TRBJ1-4; D uncertain. Deletions cut 1 base from V and 8 bases from J, with 14 bases between. The CDR3 contains 15 residues. Germline V gene lookup returns CDR1 SGHVS and CDR2 FNYEAQ. CDR3 sequence: CASSLVGSLDEKLFF. CDR3 DNA sequence: TGTGCCAGCAGCTTAGTAGGGAGCTTGGACGAAAAACTGTTTTTT. The variable domain in full, completed from reference TRBV7-6 and TRBJ1-4, reads GAGVSQSPRYKVTKRGQDVALRCDPISGHVSLYWYRQALGQGPEFLTYFNYEAQQDKSGLPNDRFSAERPEGSISTLTIQRTEQRDSAMYRCASSLVGSLDEKLFFGSGTQLSVL.

This clonotype has ten or more counts. The chain recombines TRBV6-5 with TRBJ2-1; D may be TRBD1 (5 bases). V gave up 7 bases and J gave up 10 bases, with 17 bases separating them. CDR1 and CDR2 (germline): MNHEY, SVGAGI. The CDR3 covers 13 residues. The CDR3 here is CASNQGAQFEQFF. The DNA of the CDR3 is TGTGCCAGCAACCAGGGTGCCCAGTTCGAGCAGTTCTTC.

Many counts were recorded for this clonotype. V and J are TRBV6-5 and TRBJ2-1, with D perhaps TRBD1 (5 bases). CDR1 MNHEY and CDR2 SVGAGI come from the germline V gene. V lost 0 bases and J 10 bases, leaving 7 bases between the germline ends. This CDR3 comprises 12 residues. The CDR3 bases are TGTGCCAGCAGTTACTCGAAGGGGGAGCAGTTCTTC. Amino acids: CASSYSKGEQFF.

In its sample, this clonotype was seen many times. The rearrangement links TRBV28 to TRBJ2-7; 8 bases are a match to TRBD1. The CDR3 loop spans 15 amino acids. With 1 base clipped from V and 5 bases from J, the junction kept 7 bases outside the gene matches. Per germline, CDR1 MDHEN and CDR2 SYDVKM. The CDR3 is CASSLYRGEWNEQYV. CDR3 coding DNA: TGTGCCAGCAGTTTATACAGGGGGGAATGGAACGAGCAGTACGTC.